The sequence of this T cell receptor beta chain was determined in a study of blood T cells in healthy people across ages. Then a second PCR, running about 6 to 12 cycles, was carried out with a sample-barcoded 5' primer and a J-beta primer mix. Unique molecular identifiers of 12 random nucleotides labeled each cDNA. TCRdb ran MiXCR on the 5' RACE reads and lists one entry per CDR3 protein. The table shows about 1.8 million distinct CDR3 sequences, with around 50% occurring only once. RNA extraction gave at least 6 micrograms of total RNA per sample. Per germline, CDR1 MNHEY and CDR2 SVGEGT. This CDR3 region has 14 residues. Trimming took off 5 bases at V and 6 bases at J, with 13 bases between the two ends. With regard to this clonotype: Its antigen remains unidentified.

Study results and limitations: The fall in TCR beta diversity per million T cells was roughly linear with age.

This TCR was sampled from a middle-aged woman in good health. This chain connects TRBV6-2 or TRBV6-3 to TRBJ2-2, with a tentative D call TRBD1 (6 bases). The source material was blood. The CDR3 DNA reads as TGTGCCAGCAGTAAACAGGGAGTCCCCGGGGAGCTGTTTTTT. It yields the protein CASSKQGVPGELFF.